This T cell receptor (beta chain) was obtained from a study of T cells in tuberculosis. Study as a whole: Samples predate treatment or fall within its first 7 days.

As concerns this clone: The antigen is undetermined.

Findings and caveats of the study: GMM-specific TCRs were nearer to active tuberculosis alpha repertoires, suggesting expansion.

Assay used: immunoSEQ multiplex PCR; TCRdb lists only in-frame clones, some missing. The sample has fewer than 35,000 clones; 86% are singletons. CDR1 and CDR2 (germline): MGHRA, YSYEKL. The CDR3 has 16 amino acids. J lost 7 bases, V lost 4 bases, and 13 bases had no gene match. The time point here: new active TB diagnosis, blood taken before or within 7 days of starting treatment. The receptor's source is an adult with tuberculosis. The sample in question was PBMCs, obtained at tuberculosis diagnosis. V and J are TRBV4-1 and TRBJ1-5; 7 bases line up with TRBD1. DNA for the CDR3: TGCGCCAGCAGCCCGTCTCTTGGTGAGGGGGCCCAGCCCCAGCATTTT. Protein: CASSPSLGEGAQPQHF.